One T cell receptor beta chain is described in this entry. V dropped 7 bases and J dropped 2 bases, with 8 bases sitting between them. The CDR3 totals 12 residues. Germline V lookup: CDR1 MDHEN, CDR2 SYDVKM. The data were taken from a study of blood T cell repertoires in COVID-19. Study-level background: Sites in the United States, Italy and Spain provided acute and convalescent COVID-19 samples. T cells, B-cell-depleted T cells, or PBMCs provided the cDNA or gDNA that served as material.

In the study's own analysis: From reference gene primer amplification, estimates of nucleated cell counts were derived. Method: immunoSEQ multiplex PCR; TCRdb's copy keeps in-frame clones and lacks some. V, J and clone size are taken as reported in that table, and D and trimming were inferred from the DNA itself. This sample yields about 250,000 clones, of which about 82% are seen a single time; around 6.4% belongs to the top ten. The sample consisted of peripheral blood. This clonotype was sampled from a woman aged 55-69 years with active or convalescent COVID-19. The chain couples TRBV28 to TRBJ1-2; D call uncertain. CDR3 sequence (DNA): TGTGCCAGCACCCCACGGAACTATGGCTACACCTTC. Residues: CASTPRNYGYTF.